The 10 T cell receptor beta chains below come from one sample, sequenced in a study of T cells in Graves' hyperthyroidism and ophthalmopathy. RNA transcripts yielded amplified TCR beta CDR3 regions. The primer set for the first-round RT-PCR of the TCR CDR3 was HTBI. In TCRdb, the multiplex PCR reads were re-called with MiXCR into one record per CDR3 protein. The sample carries roughly 500,000 distinct CDR3 sequences, 40% to 55% recorded once. The sequenced sample consisted of peripheral blood or thyroid tissue (not recorded which). The receptors shown here come from an adult woman with Graves' disease, either hyperthyroidism or ophthalmopathy (not recorded which).

The gene calls are TRBV5-1 and TRBJ2-2, with no clear D. CDR1 and CDR2 from the germline V gene are SGHRS and YFSETQ. The V and J ends lost 0 bases and 3 bases respectively, with 6 bases between them. This CDR3 has 14 amino acids. CDR3 amino acids: CASSLGEDTGELFF. The CDR3 DNA reads TGCGCCAGCAGCTTGGGAGAGGACACCGGGGAGCTGTTTTTT.

The genes are TRBV9 and TRBJ2-2; a possible D gene is TRBD1 (6 bases). There are 15 residues in the CDR3. V dropped 0 bases and J dropped 7 bases, with 13 bases sitting between them. The V gene's germline CDR1 is SGDLS and CDR2 YYNGEE. The CDR3 sequence is CASSVGGTFGGELFF. CDR3 bases: TGTGCCAGCAGCGTAGGTGGGACATTCGGCGGGGAGCTGTTTTTT.

This clonotype appeared many times. DNA of the CDR3: TGCGCCAGCAGCTTGAAAGACGGGGGATCTCAGCCCTACGAGCAGTACTTC. Translation gives CASSLKDGGSQPYEQYF. This rearrangement joins TRBV5-1 to TRBJ2-7; perhaps TRBD2 as D (6 bases). With 1 base removed from V and 2 bases from J, the gap between germline ends came to 19 bases. Germline V gene lookup returns CDR1 SGHRS and CDR2 YFSETQ. The CDR3 covers 17 residues.

In the case of this clonotype: This CDR3 fails to terminate in the conserved phenylalanine or tryptophan, so it likely reflects a read error. It is unclear where the CDR3 begins or ends on the DNA, so no DNA is shown, and the CDR3 is as TCRdb lists it. This chain uses TRBV20-1 with TRBJ2-5; TRBD2 is the table's D call and was not checked against the DNA. CDR1 is DFQATT and CDR2 is SNEGSKA in the germline V gene (reference sequence). Termini included, the CDR3 measures 15 amino acids. The CDR3 loop reads CSARELEGNGYTFGS.

In its sample, this clonotype was seen many times. The chain uses TRBV5-8 and TRBJ1-2, with D perhaps matching TRBD1 (6 bases). CDR3 length equals 14 residues. Trimming stripped 4 bases from V and 2 bases from J, with 12 bases between. Germline lookup yields CDR1 SGHTS and CDR2 YDEGEE. The CDR3 DNA is TGTGCCAGCAGCATGGGACACGTGAACTATGGCTACACCTTC. Amino acids: CASSMGHVNYGYTF.

This sequence joins TRBV25-1 and TRBJ2-1; no firm D call. The germline gives CDR1 MGHDK, CDR2 SYGVNS. This CDR3 is 16 amino acids long. Between the trimmed V and J ends, which lost 3 bases and 6 bases, there was a span of 18 bases. The DNA for the CDR3 is TGTGCCAGCAGTGATAGATCCGGGTGGGCCGTCAATGAGCAGTTCTTC. Protein sequence: CASSDRSGWAVNEQFF.

The sample holds a few counts of this clonotype. This sequence joins TRBV10-3 and TRBJ2-5; D not resolved. The end of the DNA fits TRBJ2-1 better, so the J call may be wrong. Germline V lookup: CDR1 ENHRY, CDR2 SYGVKD. The CDR3 runs to 13 residues. CDR3 region: CAISGFPGNEQFF. Here the CDR3 DNA reads TGTGCCATCAGCGGGTTTCCTGGGAATGAGCAGTTCTTC.

The V call is TRBV7-2, the J call TRBJ2-7, with 7 bases lining up with TRBD1. The CDR3 consists of 15 residues. Trimming at V came to 1 base and at J to 2 bases, leaving 5 bases not matched to a gene. The V gene's germline CDR1 is SGHTA and CDR2 FQGNSA. CDR3 DNA: TGTGCCAGCAGCTTAGGAAGGACAGGTACCTACGAGCAGTACTTC. It encodes CASSLGRTGTYEQYF.

The CDR3 here is CAIGWGQGATQPQHF. Written as DNA, the CDR3 is TGTGCCATCGGTTGGGGACAGGGGGCGACTCAGCCCCAGCATTTT. The chain joins TRBV10-3 to TRBJ1-5, with 12 positions matching TRBD1. Germline CDR1 reads ENHRY; CDR2 reads SYGVKD. Trimming took 8 bases from V and 6 from J; bases not matched to a gene: 8. The CDR3 sequence is 15 residues long.

This clonotype was seen many times. The rearrangement uses TRBV6-2 or TRBV6-3 and TRBJ2-7; the D call may be TRBD1 or TRBD2 (5 bases each). V shed 9 bases and J shed 7 bases, with 19 bases lying between them. Per germline, CDR1 MNHEY and CDR2 SVGEGT. The CDR3 length is 13 residues. CDR3 loop: CASQRDLQKEQYF. The CDR3 DNA follows: TGTGCCAGTCAAAGGGACCTTCAAAAGGAGCAGTACTTC.